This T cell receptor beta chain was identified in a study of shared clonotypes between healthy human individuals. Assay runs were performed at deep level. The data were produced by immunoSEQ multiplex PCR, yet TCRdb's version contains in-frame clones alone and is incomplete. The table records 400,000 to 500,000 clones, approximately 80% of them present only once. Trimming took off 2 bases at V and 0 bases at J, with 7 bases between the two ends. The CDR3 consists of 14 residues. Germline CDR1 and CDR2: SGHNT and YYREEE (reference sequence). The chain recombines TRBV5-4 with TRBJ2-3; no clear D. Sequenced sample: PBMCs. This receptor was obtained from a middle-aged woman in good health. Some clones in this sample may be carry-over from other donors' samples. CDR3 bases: TGTGCCAGCAGCTTTCCTCTGAGCACAGATACGCAGTATTTT. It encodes CASSFPLSTDTQYF.